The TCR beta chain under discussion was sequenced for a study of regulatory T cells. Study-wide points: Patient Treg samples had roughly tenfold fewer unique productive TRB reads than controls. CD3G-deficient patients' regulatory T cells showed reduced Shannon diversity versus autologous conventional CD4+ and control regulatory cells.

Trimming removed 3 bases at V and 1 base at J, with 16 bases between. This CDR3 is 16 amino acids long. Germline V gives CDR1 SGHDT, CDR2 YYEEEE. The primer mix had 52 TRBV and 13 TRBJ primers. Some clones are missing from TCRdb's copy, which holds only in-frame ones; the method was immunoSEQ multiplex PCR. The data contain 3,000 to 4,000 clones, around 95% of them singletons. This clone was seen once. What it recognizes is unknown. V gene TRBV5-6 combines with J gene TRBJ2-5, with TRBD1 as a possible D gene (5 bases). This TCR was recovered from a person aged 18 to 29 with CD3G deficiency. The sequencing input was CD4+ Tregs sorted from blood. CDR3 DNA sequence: TGTGCCAGCAGCTACCTCGGGCAGGGTTCCCAAGAGACCCAGTACTTC. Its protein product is CASSYLGQGSQETQYF.